Listed below are T cell receptor beta chains from one sample, sequenced in a study of CD8 T cells in ankylosing spondylitis. TCRdb redid the calling of the 5' RACE reads with MiXCR, one entry per CDR3 protein. This table holds about 800,000 distinct CDR3 sequences, roughly 12% found once. The specimen was blood, either unsorted or a sorted T cell fraction (not recorded which). The source of these receptors is a male donor with ankylosing spondylitis. The CDR3 runs from the conserved cysteine through the conserved F or W. D genes are given only for firm matches. Part of the rows lack a size; the others show once, few, many or a class for expanded clones.

abundance,j_gene,d_gene,v_gene,len,CDR3nt,CDR3aa
few,TRBJ2-1,TRBD2,TRBV20-1,15,TGCAGTGCTAGCCAGCGGGGGAGCTCCTACAATGAGCAGTTCTTC,CSASQRGSSYNEQFF
NA,TRBJ2-1,TRBD1,TRBV5-1,15,TGCGCCAGCAGCTTTTCAGGGGGCGGGTGGAATGAGCAGTTCTTC,CASSFSGGGWNEQFF
NA,TRBJ2-5,TRBD2,TRBV4-3,15,TGCGCCAGCAGCCGTTACGGGGACTATCAAGAGACCCAGTACTTC,CASSRYGDYQETQYF
NA,TRBJ2-3,TRBD2,TRBV5-1,15,TGCGCCAGCAGCGCGGGACTAGCGGGATCAGATACGCAGTATTTT,CASSAGLAGSDTQYF
many,TRBJ2-5,NA,TRBV20-1,13,TGCAGTGCTCTCCTTTGGGGCGGAGAGACCCAGTACTTC,CSALLWGGETQYF
NA,TRBJ2-2,TRBD2,TRBV5-1,16,TGCGCCAGCAGCTCTGGACTAGCGGAGAACACCGGGGAGCTGTTTTTT,CASSSGLAENTGELFF
many,TRBJ2-2,NA,TRBV29-1,14,TGCAGCGTTGAGCTTGGGGAAGGCACCGGGGAGCTGTTTTTT,CSVELGEGTGELFF
few,TRBJ2-5,TRBD2,TRBV7-2,15,TGTGCCAGCAGCCGACTTAGCGGGGGGCAGGGGACCCAGTACTTC,CASSRLSGGQGTQYF
few,TRBJ2-5,NA,TRBV2,11,TGTGCCAGCAGGGTCTCAGAGACCCAGTACTTC,CASRVSETQYF
NA,TRBJ1-4,NA,TRBV6-5,16,TGTGCCAGCAGTTACGGAATACCAGGGACTAATGAAAAACTGTTTTTT,CASSYGIPGTNEKLFF
many,TRBJ1-1,NA,TRBV4-3,13,TGCGCCAGCAGCCAAGAAGGCGGTACTGAAGCTTTCTTT,CASSQEGGTEAFF
few,TRBJ2-1,TRBD2,TRBV7-2,15,TGTGCCAGCAGCTTGGTTAGCGGGAGGGTAAATGAGCAGTTCTTC,CASSLVSGRVNEQFF
many,TRBJ2-1,TRBD1,TRBV5-1,13,TGTGCCAGCAGCTTGGGACAGGGAGGTGAGCAGTTCTTC,CASSLGQGGEQFF
NA,TRBJ1-1,NA,TRBV4-2,15,TGTGCCAGCAGCCAAGATATACGCCTGAACACTGAAGCTTTCTTT,CASSQDIRLNTEAFF
NA,TRBJ2-2,NA,TRBV6-1,16,TGTGCCAGCAGGCCCCAGGGAGGCCTGAGCACCGGGGAGCTGTTTTTT,CASRPQGGLSTGELFF
many,TRBJ2-1,NA,TRBV5-1,14,TGCGCCAGCAGCTTGGTGGCAGGGAGCAATGAGCAGTTCTTC,CASSLVAGSNEQFF
NA,TRBJ2-5,TRBD2,TRBV6-5,16,TGTGCCAGCAGTTACTCCGGGACTAGCCCTATAGAGACCCAGTACTTC,CASSYSGTSPIETQYF
few,TRBJ2-3,TRBD2,TRBV6-5,16,TGTGCCAGCAGTACCGAGCGGGGGGTTAACACAGATACGCAGTATTTT,CASSTERGVNTDTQYF
few,TRBJ2-1,NA,TRBV28,15,TGTGCCAGCAGTTCACAGAGAAAATTCTACAATGAGCAGTTCTTC,CASSSQRKFYNEQFF
few,TRBJ2-1,NA,TRBV4-2,16,TGTGCCAGCAGCCAAGCCGCGGGTAGCTCCTACAATGAGCAGTTCTTC,CASSQAAGSSYNEQFF
few,TRBJ2-2,NA,TRBV18,14,TGTGCCAGCTCCGAGGACTTGGACACCGGGGAGCTGTTTTTT,CASSEDLDTGELFF
few,TRBJ1-2,NA,TRBV18,15,TGTGCCAGCTCACCACGTCAGGAAGTTAACTATGGCTACACCTTC,CASSPRQEVNYGYTF
NA,TRBJ2-2,NA,TRBV6-5,14,TGTGCCAGCAGTTACTCGAGACACACCGGGGAGCTGTTTTTT,CASSYSRHTGELFF
NA,TRBJ1-5,NA,TRBV20-1,12,TGCAGTGCTAGAGACCGACAGGAGGCCCAGCATTTT,CSARDRQEAQHF
few,TRBJ2-1,TRBD2,TRBV7-3,14,TGTGCCAGCAGCTTAGGAAGCGGGGTTGCTGAGCAGTTCTTC,CASSLGSGVAEQFF
NA,TRBJ2-1,TRBD2,TRBV5-1,17,TGCGCCAGCAGCTTGGCCATAGCGGGAGTGTCCTACAATGAGCAGTTCTTC,CASSLAIAGVSYNEQFF
NA,TRBJ1-2,NA,TRBV5-1,13,TGCGCCAGCAGCTTGCCAGGACAGTCTGGCTACACCTTC,CASSLPGQSGYTF
few,TRBJ2-1,TRBD2,TRBV10-3,17,TGTGCCATCAGTGAGTCGACGGGGCTAGCGGGAGTCAATGAGCAGTTCTTC,CAISESTGLAGVNEQFF
many,TRBJ2-7,NA,TRBV7-2,11,TGTGCCAGCAGCCCCGGGAGCGAGCAGTACTTC,CASSPGSEQYF
few,TRBJ1-1,NA,TRBV7-2,13,TGTGCCAGCAGCTTAGACCGGGCCCTCTCCGCTTTCTTT,CASSLDRALSAFF
NA,TRBJ1-2,NA,TRBV6-5,16,TGTGCCAGCAGTTACCCTCTCAGGGAAGGTAGCTATGGCTACACCTTC,CASSYPLREGSYGYTF
NA,TRBJ1-2,TRBD1,TRBV6-5,12,TGTGCCAGCAGTCACCGGGACAGTGGCTACACCTTC,CASSHRDSGYTF
many,TRBJ2-7,TRBD1,TRBV18,12,TGTGCCAGCTCCCAACAGGGGAATGAGCAGTACTTC,CASSQQGNEQYF
many,TRBJ1-5,NA,TRBV6-2/TRBV6-3,14,TGTGCCAGCAGTTCCCGACAGAGCAATCAGCCCCAGCATTTT,CASSSRQSNQPQHF
many,TRBJ1-1,NA,TRBV7-2,13,TGTGCCAGCGGGAGACAGAGGAACACTGAAGCTTTCTTT,CASGRQRNTEAFF
many,TRBJ2-7,NA,TRBV7-2,13,TGCGCCAGCAGCTTGGGCAGGGCCTACGAGCAGTACTTC,CASSLGRAYEQYF
NA,TRBJ1-1,NA,TRBV20-1,16,TGCAGTGCTAGAGATCCGACCATTAACCTGAACACTGAAGCTTTCTTT,CSARDPTINLNTEAFF
NA,TRBJ1-4,TRBD1,TRBV20-1,14,TGCAGTGCTAGAGGGCAGGGGGCGATTGAAAAACTGTTTTTT,CSARGQGAIEKLFF
once,TRBJ1-1,TRBD1,TRBV2,13,TGTGCCAGCAGTGCGACAGGGTCAACTGAAGCTTTCTTT,CASSATGSTEAFF
few,TRBJ1-5,TRBD1,TRBV7-2,15,TGTGCCAGCAGCTCTTCGACAGGGGGTCATCAGCCCCAGCATTTT,CASSSSTGGHQPQHF
few,TRBJ1-4,NA,TRBV10-2,14,TGCGCCAGCAGTATCGGTGCGATGGGGGAAAAACTGTTTTTT,CASSIGAMGEKLFF
few,TRBJ1-1,NA,TRBV5-1,15,TGCGCCAGCAGCAAGCTGGGAACCATCAACACTGAAGCTTTCTTT,CASSKLGTINTEAFF
few,TRBJ1-1,NA,TRBV6-6,11,TGTGCCAGCAGGAAAACAGGGAAAGCTTTCTTT,CASRKTGKAFF
NA,TRBJ2-7,TRBD1,TRBV11-2,15,TGTGCCAGCAGCTTAAATTCCCGGGACAGCTACGAGCAGTACTTC,CASSLNSRDSYEQYF
many,TRBJ2-1,NA,TRBV29-1,14,TGCAGCGTTGAAGATGTCCGGGTCTCGAATGAGCAGTTCTTC,CSVEDVRVSNEQFF
NA,TRBJ2-7,TRBD1,TRBV18,15,TGTGCCAGCTCACCAGGACAGGGGGCCGTCTACGAGCAGTACTTC,CASSPGQGAVYEQYF
few,TRBJ1-5,NA,TRBV20-1,12,TGCAGTGCTAACAAGGGGGGTCAGCCCCAGCATTTT,CSANKGGQPQHF
NA,TRBJ1-5,NA,TRBV4-3,13,TGCGCCAGCAGCCAAAACTGGGGGGAGCCCCAGCATTTT,CASSQNWGEPQHF
NA,TRBJ2-7,NA,TRBV3-1,15,TGTGCCAGCAGCCAAGCGGACAGAGCCCCTACGAGGCAGTACTTC,CASSQADRAPTRQYF
few,TRBJ2-4,NA,TRBV20-1,12,TGCAGTGCTGGCGTCTTAGGGAACATTCAGTACTTC,CSAGVLGNIQYF
few,TRBJ2-3,NA,TRBV7-9,14,TGTGCCAGCAGCTCCCTGGTTAGCACAGATACGCAGTATTTT,CASSSLVSTDTQYF